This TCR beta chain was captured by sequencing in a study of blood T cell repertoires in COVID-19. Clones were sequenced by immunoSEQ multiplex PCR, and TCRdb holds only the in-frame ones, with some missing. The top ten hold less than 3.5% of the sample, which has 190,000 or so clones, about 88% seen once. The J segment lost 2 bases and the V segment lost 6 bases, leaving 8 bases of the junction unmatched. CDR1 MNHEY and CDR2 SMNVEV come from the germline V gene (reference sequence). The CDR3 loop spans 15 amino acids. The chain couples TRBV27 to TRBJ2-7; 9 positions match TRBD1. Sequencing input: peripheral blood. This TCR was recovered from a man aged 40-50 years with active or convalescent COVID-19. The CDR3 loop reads CASSRDRAIPYEQYF. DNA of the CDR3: TGTGCCAGCAGCCGGGACAGGGCCATTCCCTACGAGCAGTACTTC.